A selection of T cell receptor beta chains follows, all from one sample in a study of blood T cell repertoires in COVID-19. Libraries were prepared by immunoSEQ multiplex PCR; TCRdb keeps only in-frame clonotypes and omits some of them. The table lists fewer than 500,000 clones, roughly four fifths of them singletons. The sequenced material came from peripheral blood. Every receptor here comes from a human donor with acute or convalescent COVID-19. The donor label of this sample is uncertain. Both conserved end residues are part of each CDR3. Each record gives: CDR3 protein, V gene.

CAWSHSSEDEQYF	TRBV30
CSATGGYNEQFF	TRBV29-1
CASSPRGEKLFF	TRBV4-1
CASSYLTTGAGNTIYF	TRBV6-5
CASSPLDRAYGYTF	TRBV27
CASSHGENTEAFF	TRBV18
CASSFDRTGGPQHF	TRBV6-5
CASSTFGTGTNTGELFF	TRBV7-9
CASSYSRGTSYVEEKLFF	TRBV6-2/TRBV6-3
CASSAPDRGYGYTF	TRBV28
CASSNRGPYGKQYF	TRBV6-5
CASSYGDTSTGELFF	TRBV6-5
CASSQTTGYGYTF	TRBV14
CASSYTANPSGNTIYF	TRBV6-5
CASSSAGGPGYNEQFF	TRBV27
CASSDSTSGGGSGANVLTF	TRBV6-4
CASSPLGQSNTEAFF	TRBV18
CASLSFRQGNYGYTF	TRBV18
CASTLQGRRVPPEAFF	TRBV28
CASSLDPGGEITDTQYF	TRBV7-9
CASSLAKGDYEQYF	TRBV5-1
CASSQVRNEQFF	TRBV3-1/TRBV3-2
CASSEGSGFRGYTF	TRBV25-1
CASSLEGTSGNTGELFF	TRBV5-4
CASNIDSFYGYTF	TRBV28
CASTQGFHEQYF	TRBV6-5
CASSSRGTSGKVPLGQYF	TRBV7-2
CASSPLVQPHEQYF	TRBV18
CASSVGRRGRTDTQYF	TRBV9
CASSEGRRAGEKLFF	TRBV2
CAWSPISAGGYEQYF	TRBV30
CASSLTSPPRAYEQYF	TRBV28
CAWSPGDSGNTIYF	TRBV30
CASSSSGTGGRYGNQPQHF	TRBV27
CASSVQGRDSGANVLTF	TRBV9